Reported below is one T cell receptor (beta chain). What this receptor recognizes is not known. These data are taken from a study of T cell responses to AZD1222 COVID-19 vaccine (TCRdb year 2021). As for the study more broadly: TCR sequencing covered approximately 230 trial participants: 200 to 210 given two doses of AZD1222 and approximately 25 given two doses of MenACWY control vaccine. Trial participants were enrolled by age into subgroups of 18-55, 56-69 and 70-plus years, and around 150, 28 and 57 TCR-sequenced participants, respectively, were included in these subgroups. What the work shows at the level of the full study, not this receptor alone: The 56-69-year group was small, and its depth increase did not reach significance, likely because of low power. Participants were mostly white British and included more females than males, and it was suggested by the authors that clonal diversity may have been underestimated. Because no day 14 peak-response samples were available, repertoires were characterized only after the peak T cell response. CD4 TCRs associated with the vaccine covered the entire spike protein, and the dominant responses were in regions 160-218 and 743-854. After two AZD1222 doses, both the breadth and the depth of spike-specific TCRs were significantly higher than at day 0 and than in MenACWY recipients. Only five or six AZD1222 recipients were SARS-CoV-2 seropositive at baseline, limiting conclusions about previously exposed vaccinees. Reportedly, almost half of the unique spike-specific TCRs recognized epitopes lying outside the regions that are mutated in the B.1.351 and B.1.1.7 variants.

The trim is 0 bases for V and 5 bases for J, with a gap of 17 bases between the germline ends. The germline V gene (reference sequence) yields LNHNV for CDR1 and YYDKDF for CDR2. Counted from cysteine to phenylalanine, this CDR3 has 16 amino acids. The entry retains the CDR3 DNA only, 48 bases that are in frame from base 1. This specimen's time point label, interpreted: baseline before first vaccination. Samples from vaccinated people were obtained from the UK trials COV001 and COV002, which included a single-blind randomized controlled phase 2/3 trial of AZD1222 (ChAdOx1 nCoV-19) in healthy adults. For TCRbeta chain sequencing, PBMC samples from trial participants were taken at day 0 and at day 28 after the second dose. The CDR3 regions of human TCRbeta chains were analyzed by immunosequencing. The authors' analysis ran thus. TCRs in the repertoires were matched against a reference library of SARS-CoV-2-specific TCRs that had been generated with the MIRA antigen-specificity platform. Breadth meant the fraction of unique TCRs that were SARS-CoV-2-associated, whereas depth meant the fraction of total T cells that were SARS-CoV-2-associated. Using the MIRA data, each spike-specific TCR was mapped to the spike region that the TCR reacts to and placed in a CD4 or CD8 class. Log10-transformed breadth and depth values were compared by one-way ANOVA with Sidak's multiple comparisons tests. Imported from immuneACCESS, the table was reduced by TCRdb to in-frame sequences with V and J called. These copies leave out some clones; in studies compared against another copy, an unresolved V gene accounts for under half, and the cause of the remainder is not known. That table is the source of V, J and clone size, and D and trimming were worked out from the DNA. The sample table records around 140,000 clones. About 2.3% of the sample comes from the top ten.

This sequence uses TRBV15 and TRBJ2-7, with TRBD2 perhaps the D gene, on 5 matching bases. Input material: peripheral blood. The clonotype was recovered from an adult in good health. The nucleotide sequence is given as TGTGCCACCAGCAGAGACTCGGGCGTTCCGAGGGACGAGCAGTACTTC. Its translation is CATSRDSGVPRDEQYF.